This TCR beta chain appears in the sequencing data of a study of OX40 agonist ivuxolimab in advanced cancers. TCRdb's copy holds only in-frame clones and misses some; the assay was immunoSEQ multiplex PCR. Here the sample spans approximately 44,000 clones, 75% to 85% being singletons. Germline V gives CDR1 MNHNY, CDR2 SVGAGI (reference sequence). The junction had 5 bases not matched to a gene; V was cut back by 4 bases and J by 3 bases. The CDR3 contains 15 residues. This material consisted of CD4+ or CD8+ T cells sorted from blood, taken in a trial of the OX40 agonist ivuxolimab. The chain is built from TRBV6-6 and TRBJ2-5, with TRBD1 matching 10 bases. The source of this sequence is an adult with an advanced solid tumor such as melanoma, head and neck, liver or kidney cancer. This CDR3 is CASSWGQGLEETQYF. The DNA of the CDR3 is TGTGCCAGCAGTTGGGGACAGGGGCTGGAAGAGACCCAGTACTTC.